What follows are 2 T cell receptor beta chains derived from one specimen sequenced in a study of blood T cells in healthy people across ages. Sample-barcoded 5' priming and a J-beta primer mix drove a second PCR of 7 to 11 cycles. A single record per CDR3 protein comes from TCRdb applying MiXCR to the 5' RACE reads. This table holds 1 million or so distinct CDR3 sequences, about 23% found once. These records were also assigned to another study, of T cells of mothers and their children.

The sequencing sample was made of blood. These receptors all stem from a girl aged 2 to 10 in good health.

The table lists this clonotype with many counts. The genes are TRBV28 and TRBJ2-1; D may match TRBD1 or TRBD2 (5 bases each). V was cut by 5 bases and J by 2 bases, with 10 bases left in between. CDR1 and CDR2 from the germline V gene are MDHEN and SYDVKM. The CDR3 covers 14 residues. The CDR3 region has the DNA TGTGCCAGCAGTCTGGGGGTCACCTACAATGAGCAGTTCTTC. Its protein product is CASSLGVTYNEQFF.

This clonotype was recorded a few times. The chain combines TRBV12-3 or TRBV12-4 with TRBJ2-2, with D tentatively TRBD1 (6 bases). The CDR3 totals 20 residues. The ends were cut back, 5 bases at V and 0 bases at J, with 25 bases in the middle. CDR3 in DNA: TGTGCCAGCAGTGTTGGCCCCGGGACACGTCCTTCTTCGAACACCGGGGAGCTGTTTTTT. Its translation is CASSVGPGTRPSSNTGELFF.